There are many counts of the clone carrying this T cell receptor (beta chain). Germline CDR1 and CDR2: PRHDT and FYEKMQ (reference sequence). V lost 6 bases to trimming and J lost 2 bases, with 14 bases between them. The CDR3 totals 14 residues. The record originates from a study of neurological immune-mediated disorders. Each CDR3 protein is one row after TCRdb ran MiXCR on the 5' RACE reads. This sample yields around 20,000 distinct CDR3 sequences, of which 10% are seen a single time; about 20% belongs to the top ten. The chain joins TRBV13 to TRBJ2-7; D unresolved. This receptor was identified in a woman aged 55 to 70 with HTLV-1-associated myelopathy (HAM/TSP). The sequencing input was PBMCs. The CDR3 DNA sequence: TGTGCCAGCAGGCGGAAAGGGCAGACCTACGAGCAGTACTTC. This gives the protein CASRRKGQTYEQYF.